The clone carrying this T cell receptor beta chain was seen at least ten times. Its antigen is unknown. The data are from a study of molecular identifiers for immune sequencing clone quantification. Study-wide results and limits: Clones with over 20 RNA copies captured over 98% of effector molecules but under 1% of naive ones.

Germline CDR1 SGHDN, CDR2 FVKESK. J lost 4 bases, V lost 4 bases, and 4 bases had no gene match. The CDR3 covers 15 residues. TCRdb fed the PCR reads into MiXCR, producing one record per CDR3 protein. The data contain around 460,000 distinct CDR3 sequences, 20% to 25% of them singletons. The V call is TRBV14, the J call TRBJ2-5, with 12 nucleotides matching TRBD2. The source is a human donor in good health. Some libraries in this study had Jurkat cell RNA spiked in. The sample was naive CD8+ T cells from blood, with Jurkat cell RNA spiked in. Subset meaning: FACS-sorted CD8+CD4-CCR7+CD45RA+ naive T cells. The CDR3 DNA is TGTGCCAGCAGCCCAAGACTAGCGGGAGTAGAGACCCAGTACTTC. Translated, it gives CASSPRLAGVETQYF. The full variable domain, rest sourced from reference TRBV14 and TRBJ2-5, is EAGVTQFPSHSVIEKGQTVTLRCDPISGHDNLYWYRRVMGKEIKFLLHFVKESKQDESGMPNNRFLAERTGGTYSTLKVQPAELEDSGVYFCASSPRLAGVETQYFGPGTRLLVL.